Presented here are 32 T cell receptor beta chains from one specimen sequenced in a study of CD8 T cells in Susac syndrome. A quantity of 0.5 to 1 ug RNA underwent reverse transcription using random hexamers. A single record per CDR3 protein comes from TCRdb applying MiXCR to the immunoSEQ multiplex PCR reads. The profile shows a few hundred thousand distinct CDR3 sequences, roughly 85% of them singletons. The sequencing sample was made of CD8+ T cells from PBMCs. These receptors all come from a human donor with multiple sclerosis.

The gene calls are TRBV20-1 and TRBJ1-1; D perhaps matches TRBD1 (5 bases). V dropped 1 base and J dropped 5 bases, with 11 bases sitting between them. The V gene's germline CDR1 is DFQATT and CDR2 SNEGSKA (reference sequence). This CDR3 has 13 residues. The CDR3 is CSARGQGRTEAFF. The DNA of the CDR3 is TGCAGTGCTAGAGGGCAGGGCCGAACTGAAGCTTTCTTT.

The chain recombines TRBV15 with TRBJ1-5; TRBD1 matches 8 bases. From germline, CDR1 is LNHNV and CDR2 YYDKDF (reference sequence). This CDR3 has 13 residues. With 8 bases clipped from V and 4 bases from J, the junction kept 4 bases outside the gene matches. CDR3 loop: CATRDRGNQPQHF. CDR3 in DNA: TGTGCCACCCGAGACAGGGGTAATCAGCCCCAGCATTTT.

This sequence joins TRBV27 and TRBJ2-7; D gene uncertain. This CDR3 has 13 residues. Trimming took 8 bases from V and 2 from J, leaving 13 bases between them. Looked up from germline, CDR1 is MNHEY and CDR2 is SMNVEV (reference sequence). CDR3: CASSPSTPYEQYF. Written as DNA, the CDR3 is TGTGCCAGCTCCCCCTCTACCCCCTACGAGCAGTACTTC.

This sequence joins TRBV5-1 and TRBJ2-1; D may be TRBD1 (5 bases). The CDR3 has 14 residues. With 6 bases removed from V and 4 bases from J, the gap between germline ends came to 14 bases. Per the germline V gene, CDR1 is SGHRS and CDR2 is YFSETQ. The CDR3 bases are TGCGCCAGCAAGAGGAGCAGGGTTTACAATGAGCAGTTCTTC. Amino acid sequence: CASKRSRVYNEQFF.

This clonotype was counted once. This sequence joins TRBV7-9 and TRBJ2-1; 7 nucleotides align to TRBD1. V was clipped by 2 bases and J by 7 bases; unmatched bases: 5. The CDR3 runs 14 residues. CDR1 and CDR2 (germline): SEHNR, FQNEAQ (reference sequence). The CDR3, as DNA: TGTGCCAGCAGCTTACCCGGACAGGCGAATGAGCAGTTCTTC. Translating it yields CASSLPGQANEQFF.

The chain has TRBV27 and TRBJ2-3; TRBD1 aligns across 9 bases. Germline loops: CDR1 MNHEY, CDR2 SMNVEV (reference sequence). This CDR3 is 16 amino acids long. J lost 1 base, V lost 4 bases, and 6 bases had no gene match. The DNA for the CDR3 is TGTGCCAGCAGTTCACAGGGGGCAGATGGCACAGATACGCAGTATTTT. Protein sequence: CASSSQGADGTDTQYF.

The chain combines TRBV25-1 with TRBJ2-7; D perhaps matches TRBD2 (6 bases). The CDR3 contains 17 residues. Trimming shortened V by 2 bases and J by 2 bases, and 19 bases separated the two germline ends. The V gene's germline CDR1 is MGHDK and CDR2 SYGVNS. The CDR3 loop reads CASSEQTSGSVTYEQYF. As DNA, the CDR3 is TGTGCCAGCAGTGAACAGACCAGCGGGTCAGTTACCTACGAGCAGTACTTC.

The chain recombines TRBV9 with TRBJ2-2; no definite D call. Germline CDR1 is SGDLS and CDR2 is YYNGEE. The CDR3 loop spans 14 amino acids. V gave up 0 bases and J gave up 1 base, with 4 bases separating them. The chain's CDR3 is CASSVAQNTGELFF. The CDR3 DNA sequence: TGTGCCAGCAGCGTAGCACAGAACACCGGGGAGCTGTTTTTT. Based on the CDR3 plus reference TRBV9 and TRBJ2-2, the full variable domain is DSGVTQTPKHLITATGQRVTLRCSPRSGDLSVYWYQQSLDQGLQFLIQYYNGEERAKGNILERFSAQQFPDLHSELNLSSLELGDSALYFCASSVAQNTGELFFGEGSRLTVL.

V and J are TRBV7-9 and TRBJ2-7, with D hard to call. Germline CDR1 and CDR2: SEHNR and FQNEAQ (reference sequence). Trimming took 5 bases from V and 0 from J, leaving 8 bases between them. The CDR3 is 13 residues long. CDR3 sequence: CASSHLNSYEQYF. The CDR3 region has the DNA TGTGCCAGCAGCCATCTGAACTCCTACGAGCAGTACTTC. Combining the CDR3 with reference TRBV7-9 and TRBJ2-7 gives the whole variable domain DTGVSQNPRHKITKRGQNVTFRCDPISEHNRLYWYRQTLGQGPEFLTYFQNEAQLEKSRLLSDRFSAERPKGSFSTLEIQRTEQGDSAMYLCASSHLNSYEQYFGPGTRLTVT.

J is TRBJ2-1 and V is TRBV7-9, with 14 bases fitting TRBD2. Trimming took 5 bases from V and 6 from J; bases not matched to a gene: 6. The germline V gene encodes CDR1 SEHNR and CDR2 FQNEAQ (reference sequence). This CDR3 comprises 16 residues. CDR3 sequence (DNA): TGTGCCAGCAGCACGCCCGGGACTAGCGGGAGCAATGAGCAGTTCTTC. It encodes CASSTPGTSGSNEQFF.

This chain links TRBV6-5 with TRBJ2-6; no firm D call. The CDR3 sequence is 18 residues long. The V gene lost 0 bases and the J gene lost 2 bases, with 14 bases spanning the gap. From germline, CDR1 is MNHEY and CDR2 SVGAGI. CDR3 residues: CASSYSSLSFTGANVLTF. The DNA of the CDR3 is TGTGCCAGCAGTTACTCGAGTCTAAGTTTTACTGGGGCCAACGTCCTGACTTTC.

The chain employs TRBV7-3 and TRBJ2-2, with 9 bases fitting TRBD2. The CDR3 covers 17 residues. Germline CDR1 SGHTA, CDR2 FQGTGA. After removal of 1 base from V and 4 bases from J, the junction contained 7 bases not matched to a gene. The CDR3 DNA sequence: TGTGCCAGCAGCTTAAGTTTAGCGGGAGTCAGCACCGGGGAGCTGTTTTTT. This translates into CASSLSLAGVSTGELFF.

The rearrangement joins TRBV7-9 to TRBJ1-1, with a possible D match to TRBD1 (5 bases). Trimming took off 1 base at V and 4 bases at J, with 16 bases between the two ends. Germline values: CDR1 SEHNR, CDR2 FQNEAQ (reference sequence). The CDR3 is made up of 16 amino acids. CDR3 nucleotide sequence: TGTGCCAGCAGCTTAGTGGCCGGCAGGGCGGGCACTGAAGCTTTCTTT. Translating it yields CASSLVAGRAGTEAFF.

This rearrangement joins TRBV5-4 to TRBJ2-2; 7 bases are a match to TRBD2. CDR1 and CDR2 (germline): SGHNT, YYREEE (reference sequence). V shed 0 bases, J shed 4 bases, and the junction held 3 bases outside the gene matches. The CDR3 extends over 15 amino acids. CDR3 bases: TGTGCCAGCAGCTTGGGGCAGCGGGGCACCGGGGAGCTGTTTTTT. Translating gives CASSLGQRGTGELFF.

This clonotype was observed a single time. V gene TRBV12-3 or TRBV12-4 combines with J gene TRBJ2-5; D is unclear. The CDR3 contains 14 residues. The ends were cut back, 5 bases at V and 2 bases at J, with 12 bases in the middle. CDR3 DNA sequence: TGTGCCAGCAGTCCTAATTCCCCGCAAGAGACCCAGTACTTC. Its protein product is CASSPNSPQETQYF.

Only one count was recorded for this clonotype. The chain uses TRBV27 and TRBJ2-7, with TRBD2 identical over 8 bases. V lost 6 bases to trimming and J lost 3 bases; unmatched junction nucleotides: 10. Looked up from germline, CDR1 is MNHEY and CDR2 is SMNVEV (reference sequence). The CDR3 is made up of 15 amino acids. CDR3 nucleotides: TGTGCCAGCAGCCTTAGCGGGATAGGAGTCTACGAGCAGTACTTC. It translates to CASSLSGIGVYEQYF.

V usage is TRBV28 and J usage is TRBJ1-5; D gene unclear. The germline gives CDR1 MDHEN, CDR2 SYDVKM. CDR3 size: 14 residues. The V gene lost 7 bases and the J gene lost 8 bases, with 18 bases spanning the gap. The CDR3 DNA is TGTGCCAGCACCCTCGGACTGGGAATGGAGCCCCAGCATTTT. Translated: CASTLGLGMEPQHF.

The V gene is TRBV11-3, the J gene TRBJ2-1, with 7 bases identical to TRBD1. Germline values: CDR1 SGHNT, CDR2 YENEEA. J was trimmed by 5 bases and V by 5 bases; bases with no gene match: 12. The CDR3 spans 16 residues. CDR3 protein: CASSPRDSSLHNEQFF. DNA of the CDR3: TGTGCCAGCAGCCCCCGGGACAGCTCCCTACACAATGAGCAGTTCTTC.

The chain carries TRBV24-1 and TRBJ2-7; no clear D gene. CDR1 and CDR2 from the germline V gene are KGHDR and SFDVKD. V lost 4 bases to trimming and J lost 3 bases, with 3 bases between them. This CDR3 region has 11 residues. This CDR3 is CATSDRYEQYF. For the CDR3, the DNA is TGTGCCACCAGTGACCGCTACGAGCAGTACTTC.

The chain employs TRBV7-9 and TRBJ2-1; D unresolved. Trimming removed 5 bases from V and 2 bases from J, with 7 bases in between. Looked up from germline, CDR1 is SEHNR and CDR2 is FQNEAQ (reference sequence). The CDR3 consists of 13 residues. The CDR3 spells CASSQVPYNEQFF. As DNA, the CDR3 is TGTGCCAGCAGCCAAGTACCCTACAATGAGCAGTTCTTC.

The chain joins TRBV30 to TRBJ2-7, with D maybe TRBD1 (5 bases). Germline V gives CDR1 GTSNPN, CDR2 SVGIG (reference sequence). This CDR3 contains 15 residues. Trimming stripped 2 bases from V and 4 bases from J, with 18 bases between. Here the CDR3 reads CAWSWGQMGPYEQYF. The CDR3 DNA follows: TGTGCCTGGAGTTGGGGCCAGATGGGGCCGTACGAGCAGTACTTC.

The gene calls are TRBV28 and TRBJ1-2; D is ambiguous. The CDR3 extends over 14 amino acids. Germline assignment: CDR1 MDHEN and CDR2 SYDVKM. The V end lost 2 bases, the J end lost 1 base, and 8 bases lay between the germline ends. In nucleotides, the CDR3 is TGTGCCAGCAGTTTAATTCGGAATAACTATGGCTACACCTTC. This gives the protein CASSLIRNNYGYTF.

This clonotype was seen a few times. The chain uses TRBV6-2 or TRBV6-3 and TRBJ1-1, with 7 bases fitting TRBD1. Looked up from germline, CDR1 is MNHEY and CDR2 is SVGEGT. The CDR3 totals 12 residues. The junction had 2 bases not matched to a gene; V was cut back by 2 bases and J by 8 bases. CDR3: CASSYEDREAFF. The CDR3 DNA is TGTGCCAGCAGTTACGAGGACAGGGAAGCTTTCTTT.

V is TRBV15 and J is TRBJ1-1; perhaps TRBD1 as D (6 bases). CDR3 length: 13 amino acids. V dropped 9 bases and J dropped 1 base, with 12 bases sitting between them. Germline CDR1 LNHNV, CDR2 YYDKDF (reference sequence). CDR3 loop: CATIDRQNTEAFF. The CDR3 bases are TGTGCCACGATCGACAGGCAGAACACTGAAGCTTTCTTT.

The chain joins TRBV6-2 or TRBV6-3 to TRBJ2-3, with a weak D call TRBD1 (5 bases). Per the germline V gene, CDR1 is MNHEY and CDR2 is SVGEGT. The germline V and J ends were trimmed by 2 bases and 3 bases, with 12 bases remaining between them. The CDR3 is 15 residues long. The CDR3 sequence: CASSYPVPGTDTQYF. The DNA for the CDR3 is TGTGCCAGCAGTTACCCGGTACCAGGGACAGATACGCAGTATTTT.

The chain carries TRBV30 and TRBJ1-2; tentatively, D is TRBD1 (6 bases). This CDR3 is 13 amino acids long. Germline CDR1 reads GTSNPN; CDR2 reads SVGIG (reference sequence). V was pared by 0 bases and J by 8 bases, with 13 bases between. CDR3 sequence (DNA): TGTGCCTGGAGTGTGGGGCAGGGGTACGGCTACACCTTC. It encodes CAWSVGQGYGYTF.

The chain combines TRBV20-1 with TRBJ2-1; no definite D call. The CDR3 has 11 amino acids. V gave up 1 base and J gave up 7 bases, with 5 bases separating them. Looked up from germline, CDR1 is DFQATT and CDR2 is SNEGSKA (reference sequence). This chain's CDR3 is CSARVENEQFF. DNA for the CDR3: TGCAGTGCTAGAGTAGAAAATGAGCAGTTCTTC.

The CDR3: CASSLLRTPNEKLFF. The CDR3 coding sequence is TGTGCCAGCAGTTTACTCCGTACCCCCAATGAAAAACTGTTTTTT. The V call is TRBV28, the J call TRBJ1-4; D not certain. V lost 2 bases and J 5 bases, leaving 12 bases between the germline ends. CDR1 is MDHEN and CDR2 is SYDVKM in the germline V gene. The CDR3 has 15 residues.

J is TRBJ2-5 and V is TRBV28; possible D gene TRBD2, 5 bases. Deletions cut 2 bases from V and 5 bases from J, with 18 bases between. The CDR3 consists of 16 residues. Germline V CDR1 and CDR2: MDHEN, SYDVKM. This CDR3 is CASSLRVLAIGETQYF. The CDR3 DNA sequence: TGTGCCAGCAGTTTAAGAGTTCTAGCAATAGGGGAGACCCAGTACTTC.

This rearrangement joins TRBV25-1 to TRBJ1-1, with D unclear. Germline-derived CDR1 and CDR2 are MGHDK and SYGVNS. Trimming shortened V by 5 bases and J by 2 bases, and 12 bases separated the two germline ends. The CDR3 covers 14 residues. CDR3: CASSPWGGNTEAFF. The CDR3, as DNA: TGTGCCAGCAGTCCATGGGGTGGAAACACTGAAGCTTTCTTT.

This rearrangement joins TRBV29-1 to TRBJ2-7; D is perhaps TRBD1 (5 bases). Germline CDR1 and CDR2: SQVTM and ANQGSEA. This CDR3 has 11 amino acids. Trimming took off 6 bases at V and 3 bases at J, with 9 bases between the two ends. In DNA, the CDR3 is TGCAGCGTGGTCGACAGCTACGAGCAGTACTTC. It translates to CSVVDSYEQYF.

This chain joins TRBV18 and TRBJ2-7; maybe TRBD1 (5 bases). V dropped 0 bases and J dropped 1 base, with 10 bases sitting between them. The CDR3 has 15 amino acids. Germline values: CDR1 KGHSH, CDR2 LQKENI. The CDR3 protein is CASSPPTVSSYEQYF. Here the CDR3 DNA reads TGTGCCAGCTCACCACCGACAGTGAGTTCCTACGAGCAGTACTTC.